Listed here are 22 T cell receptor beta chains from one sample, sequenced in a study of cytomegalovirus exposure and HLA in healthy donors. Sequenced by immunoSEQ multiplex PCR; TCRdb stores in-frame clones only, minus some. The table records approximately 70,000 clones, 85% to 95% of them present only once. The sequencing sample was made of PBMCs. The receptor set was obtained from a woman aged 18-30 years in good health and CMV-seronegative.

The rearrangement links TRBV19 to TRBJ2-7; 8 bases are a match to TRBD1. Germline assignment: CDR1 LNHDA and CDR2 SQIVND (reference sequence). CDR3 size: 15 residues. V was clipped by 3 bases and J by 3 bases; unmatched bases: 7. The CDR3 DNA reads as TGTGCCAGTAGTATCGGACAGGGCATCTACTACGAGCAGTACTTC. Protein product: CASSIGQGIYYEQYF.

The chain is built from TRBV4-3 and TRBJ2-6; D is perhaps TRBD2 (6 bases). The germline V gene has CDR1 LGHNA and CDR2 YSLEER. V gave up 1 base and J gave up 1 base, with 11 bases separating them. The CDR3 contains 17 residues. The CDR3 reads CASSQAPGESGANVLTF. The CDR3 DNA reads TGCGCCAGCAGCCAAGCCCCGGGGGAGTCTGGGGCCAACGTCCTGACTTTC.

This clone occurred once. This chain joins TRBV18 and TRBJ2-7, with 10 bases identical to TRBD1. The CDR3 contains 15 residues. Trimming cost V 5 bases and J 5 bases; bases outside gene matches: 9. Germline V gene sequence: CDR1 KGHSH, CDR2 LQKENI. CDR3 amino acids: CASSSGTGALDEQYF. As DNA, the CDR3 is TGTGCCAGCTCATCCGGGACAGGGGCCCTTGACGAGCAGTACTTC. Complete variable domain (other parts from reference TRBV18 and TRBJ2-7): NAGVMQNPRHLVRRRGQEARLRCSPMKGHSHVYWYRQLPEEGLKFMVYLQKENIIDESGMPKERFSAEFPKEGPSILRIQQVVRGDSAAYFCASSSGTGALDEQYFGPGTRLTVT.

The CDR3 coding sequence is TGTGCCAGCAGCTTAGGGGACAGGGGGAAGAGGGAGCAGTACTTC. Translation gives CASSLGDRGKREQYF. V is TRBV7-9 and J is TRBJ2-7, with 11 nucleotides matching TRBD1. V dropped 1 base and J dropped 7; count of bases not matched to a gene: 6. The CDR3 has 15 residues. Germline CDR1 and CDR2: SEHNR and FQNEAQ (reference sequence).

CDR3 residues: CASSLSRGRNYGYTF. The CDR3 nucleotides are TGTGCCAGCAGCTTGAGTAGGGGCAGAAACTATGGCTACACCTTC. The chain is built from TRBV7-8 and TRBJ1-2; a possible D gene is TRBD1 (5 bases). V was clipped by 3 bases and J by 2 bases, with 13 bases between them. The CDR3 has 15 amino acids. Germline-derived CDR1 and CDR2 are SGHVS and FQNEAQ. The whole variable domain, remainder taken from reference TRBV7-8 and TRBJ1-2, is GAGVSQSPRYKVAKRGQDVALRCDPISGHVSLFWYQQALGQGPEFLTYFQNEAQLDKSGLPSDRFFAERPEGSVSTLKIQRTQQEDSAVYLCASSLSRGRNYGYTFGSGTRLTVV.

In DNA, the CDR3 is TGTGCCAGCGAATCGGGACAGTCACCCCTCCACTTT. It yields the protein CASESGQSPLHF. V usage is TRBV6-6 and J usage is TRBJ1-6; 7 positions agree with TRBD1. V gave up 8 bases and J gave up 10 bases; unmatched junction bases: 5. CDR1 is MNHNY, CDR2 SVGAGI, per germline (reference sequence). CDR3 length equals 12 residues.

The chain couples TRBV9 to TRBJ1-1, with D maybe TRBD1 (5 bases). Germline V CDR1 and CDR2: SGDLS, YYNGEE. V lost 4 bases, J lost 4 bases, and 11 bases lay in between. CDR3 length: 13 residues. Written as DNA, the CDR3 is TGTGCCAGCAGCTCGACAGATGGCACTGAAGCTTTCTTT. It codes for CASSSTDGTEAFF.

The rearrangement links TRBV5-1 to TRBJ1-5, with a weak D call TRBD1 (5 bases). Germline assignment: CDR1 SGHRS and CDR2 YFSETQ. The CDR3 is made up of 16 amino acids. V was clipped by 1 base and J by 7 bases, with 18 bases between them. The CDR3 is CASSLYPQGLGQPQHF. Written as DNA, the CDR3 is TGCGCCAGCAGCTTGTATCCCCAGGGCTTAGGACAGCCCCAGCATTTT.

The J gene is TRBJ2-7, the V gene TRBV29-1; perhaps TRBD1 as D (6 bases). The germline gives CDR1 SQVTM, CDR2 ANQGSEA. V lost 7 bases and J lost 3, with 16 bases in between. This CDR3 has 13 amino acids. CDR3 coding DNA: TGCAGCGCCCGCCAGGGGCCTGACTACGAGCAGTACTTC. Translating gives CSARQGPDYEQYF.

The chain links TRBV28 to TRBJ1-5; TRBD1 aligns across 7 bases. CDR3 size: 13 residues. Germline lookup yields CDR1 MDHEN and CDR2 SYDVKM. V lost 7 bases to trimming and J lost 10 bases; unmatched junction nucleotides: 10. The CDR3 here is CASTDRGRGPQHF. Here the CDR3 DNA reads TGTGCCAGCACAGATAGGGGGCGAGGACCCCAGCATTTT.

This sequence joins TRBV7-3 and TRBJ2-2; 16 nucleotides match TRBD2. The V gene's germline CDR1 is SGHTA and CDR2 FQGTGA. This CDR3 comprises 19 residues. With V trimmed by 6 bases and J by 9 bases, 16 bases remained unmatched. This CDR3 is CASSPLPGTSGGARRELFF. The DNA of the CDR3 is TGTGCCAGCAGTCCCCTACCCGGGACTAGCGGGGGGGCCAGGCGGGAGCTGTTTTTT.

The rearrangement uses TRBV7-2 and TRBJ1-5, with TRBD1 matching 9 bases. The CDR3 covers 18 residues. After removal of 1 base from V and 1 base from J, the junction contained 8 bases not matched to a gene. Per germline, CDR1 SGHTA and CDR2 FQGNSA. Here the CDR3 DNA reads TGTGCCAGCAGCTTAGGCACAGGGGGCTCAGGGAGCAATCAGCCCCAGCATTTT. This codes for CASSLGTGGSGSNQPQHF.

The chain joins TRBV5-1 to TRBJ2-1; TRBD1 matches at 7 bases. The CDR3 sequence is 15 residues long. J gave up 4 bases and V 3 bases, and 7 bases lay outside the gene matches. The germline V gene has CDR1 SGHRS and CDR2 YFSETQ. Here the CDR3 DNA reads TGCGCCAGCAGCTCGGGTGGGACAGAATACAATGAGCAGTTCTTC. It is translated as CASSSGGTEYNEQFF.

V and J are TRBV6-1 and TRBJ1-1; 8 positions match TRBD1. This CDR3 is 14 amino acids long. Trimming removed 8 bases from V and 0 bases from J; junction bases left unmatched: 5. From germline, CDR1 is MNHNS and CDR2 SASEGT. The CDR3 region is CASRQGAVNTEAFF. CDR3 nucleotide sequence: TGTGCCAGCCGGCAGGGGGCTGTGAACACTGAAGCTTTCTTT.

The chain employs TRBV10-3 and TRBJ1-6; TRBD1 aligns across 7 bases. The V segment lost 6 bases and the J segment 2 bases; nucleotides outside the gene matches: 4. This CDR3 has 15 residues. The germline V gene encodes CDR1 ENHRY and CDR2 SYGVKD. This chain's CDR3 is CAIRKGQTYNSPLHF. The CDR3 DNA reads TGTGCCATCAGAAAGGGACAGACCTATAATTCACCCCTCCACTTT.

The count of this clone is one. V and J are TRBV29-1 and TRBJ1-2, with unresolved D. CDR1 is SQVTM and CDR2 is ANQGSEA in the germline V gene. The V gene lost 3 bases and the J gene lost 5 bases, with 10 bases spanning the gap. There are 12 residues in the CDR3. CDR3 nucleotides: TGCAGCGTTGAGGCCGAGCGTTATGGCTACACCTTC. Protein: CSVEAERYGYTF.

The V gene is TRBV6-6, the J gene TRBJ1-1, with D possibly matching TRBD1 (6 bases). This CDR3 has 16 amino acids. Trimming removed 6 bases from V and 3 bases from J, with 20 bases in between. The germline V gene encodes CDR1 MNHNY and CDR2 SVGAGI (reference sequence). Here the CDR3 DNA reads TGTGCCAGCAGCACCCCTCCGGCACAGGGAGACACTGAAGCTTTCTTT. It specifies CASSTPPAQGDTEAFF.

The J gene is TRBJ1-1, the V gene TRBV11-1; unclear D gene. Trimming removed 3 bases from V and 1 base from J, with 12 bases in between. The CDR3 has 15 amino acids. CDR1 is SGHAT and CDR2 is FQDESV in the germline V gene (reference sequence). The CDR3 DNA reads as TGTGCCAGCAGCTTCGGTGGGCAGCCGAACACTGAAGCTTTCTTT. Its protein is CASSFGGQPNTEAFF. Filled out from reference TRBV11-1 and TRBJ1-1, the complete variable domain reads EAEVAQSPRYKITEKSQAVAFWCDPISGHATLYWYRQILGQGPELLVQFQDESVVDDSQLPKDRFSAERLKGVDSTLKIQPAELGDSAMYLCASSFGGQPNTEAFFGQGTRLTVV.

In its sample, this clone was seen once. This chain links TRBV6-1 with TRBJ1-5; D remains ambiguous. The CDR3 spans 12 residues. V gave up 3 bases and J gave up 5 bases, with 5 bases separating them. Germline V lookup: CDR1 MNHNS, CDR2 SASEGT. CDR3 in amino acids: CASSDTYQPQHF. The CDR3 DNA follows: TGTGCCAGCAGTGATACATATCAGCCCCAGCATTTT.

This clone appeared a single time. The rearrangement links TRBV7-8 to TRBJ2-5; 10 nucleotides line up with TRBD1. The germline V gene has CDR1 SGHVS and CDR2 FQNEAQ. J gave up 5 bases and V 6 bases, and 9 bases lay outside the gene matches. This CDR3 comprises 15 residues. Here the CDR3 reads CASRAGQGGRETQYF. The CDR3 nucleotides read TGTGCCAGCAGAGCCGGACAGGGGGGCCGGGAGACCCAGTACTTC.

V usage is TRBV6-1 and J usage is TRBJ1-2; 7 bases fit TRBD1. Germline CDR1 and CDR2: MNHNS and SASEGT. With 8 bases clipped from V and 8 bases from J, the junction kept 14 bases outside the gene matches. This CDR3 is built from 14 residues. Here the CDR3 reads CASLKDRVAFGYTF. The CDR3 DNA follows: TGTGCCAGCTTGAAAGACAGGGTCGCGTTCGGCTACACCTTC.

This clone has just one count. J is TRBJ1-2 and V is TRBV5-4, with D maybe TRBD1 (5 bases). Trimming cost V 0 bases and J 4 bases, with 10 bases left between them. The CDR3 runs to 14 residues. Germline loops: CDR1 SGHNT, CDR2 YYREEE (reference sequence). The CDR3 sequence is CASSLGQPSYGYTF. The CDR3 nucleotides are TGTGCCAGCAGCTTGGGACAGCCTAGCTATGGCTACACCTTC.